The rows below give T cell receptor beta chains drawn from one sample of a study of cytomegalovirus exposure and HLA in healthy donors. The repertoire was sequenced with immunoSEQ multiplex PCR; TCRdb's copy has only in-frame clones and lacks some. The sample comprises 150,000 to 200,000 clones, roughly 80% of which are singletons, and roughly 1% rests with the top ten. Sequenced material: PBMCs. These receptors originate from a man aged 25 to 40 in good health and CMV-seronegative. Each CDR3 is given with its conserved first and last residue. A D gene is named only where the DNA matches it firmly. Some rows mark clone size as missing; the rest say once, few, many or name a class of expanded clone.

cdr3_nt cdr3_aa j_call v_call clone_size d_call
TGTGCCAGCAGCTCCCGGGACAGGGGTACTGAAGCTTTCTTT CASSSRDRGTEAFF TRBJ1-1 TRBV7-9 - TRBD1
TGCGCCAGCAGAACCGACACCTACTACGAGCAGTACTTC CASRTDTYYEQYF TRBJ2-7 TRBV5-1 - -
TGTGCCTGGGGACAGGGGGCAACTAATGAAAAACTGTTTTTT CAWGQGATNEKLFF TRBJ1-4 TRBV30 - TRBD1
TGTGCCAGCAGTCTACTCCGGGACAGGGGAGACGAGCAGTACTTC CASSLLRDRGDEQYF TRBJ2-7 TRBV6-1 - TRBD1
TGTGCCAGTAGTGCAGCTACAGGGATCAGCACAGATACGCAGTATTTT CASSAATGISTDTQYF TRBJ2-3 TRBV19 - -
TGTGCCAGCAGCCAGGACAGGGGTTGGGAGCAGTACTTC CASSQDRGWEQYF TRBJ2-7 TRBV5-6 - TRBD1
TGCGCCAGCAGCACGGGAGGGCCGAACGAGCAGTACTTC CASSTGGPNEQYF TRBJ2-7 TRBV5-1 - TRBD2
TGTGCCAGCAGCCAAGACAGGGGCCAACATTACGAGCAGTACTTC CASSQDRGQHYEQYF TRBJ2-7 TRBV5-5 - TRBD1
TGTGCCAGCAGTCCTACCCTAACAGGGGGCACTGAAGCTTTCTTT CASSPTLTGGTEAFF TRBJ1-1 TRBV2 - TRBD1
TGTGCCAGCAGCTTAGAACCCCGACAGGGCGGGAACACTGAAGCTTTCTTT CASSLEPRQGGNTEAFF TRBJ1-1 TRBV11-3 few TRBD1
TGTGCCAGCAGCGTATTACCGGGACACGCAAGGCCCGGGGAGCTGTTTTTT CASSVLPGHARPGELFF TRBJ2-2 TRBV9 - -
TGTGCCAGGGGGACTAGCGGGATGGATACGCAGTATTTT CARGTSGMDTQYF TRBJ2-3 TRBV2 - TRBD2
TGTGCCAGCAGTGGACAGATATCCACTGGAAACACCATATATTTT CASSGQISTGNTIYF TRBJ1-3 TRBV2 - -
TGTGCCAGCAGTGATATGCGGGAGGATCTGAGCTCCTACAATGAGCAGTTCTTC CASSDMREDLSSYNEQFF TRBJ2-1 TRBV7-9 - TRBD2
TGTGCCAGTAGTACACACGGGACAGCTAACTATGGCTACACCTTC CASSTHGTANYGYTF TRBJ1-2 TRBV19 - TRBD1
TGCGCCAGCAGCTCCCAGACAGGGGGAGGCGGCTACACCTTC CASSSQTGGGGYTF TRBJ1-2 TRBV5-1 - TRBD1
TGCGCCAGCAGCCAAGAGGTCAGAGGCTCCAATGAGCAGTTCTTC CASSQEVRGSNEQFF TRBJ2-1 TRBV4-3 - -
TGTTCCAGCATCCCAGGGATTTTAACGGAGACCCAGTACTTC CSSIPGILTETQYF TRBJ2-5 TRBV7-9 - -
TGTGCCAGCAGCTCACAGGGTGGGGAGACCCAGTACTTC CASSSQGGETQYF TRBJ2-5 TRBV7-3 - -
TGTGCCAGCTCACCCCAAGGAGCGGGGACCTACAATGAGCAGTTCTTC CASSPQGAGTYNEQFF TRBJ2-1 TRBV18 - TRBD2
TGTGCCAGCAGCTTAAAGGCAGGGTGGATCTACGAGCAGTACTTC CASSLKAGWIYEQYF TRBJ2-7 TRBV11-3 - -
TGCGCCAGCAGCTCCACAGGGTACAATGAGCAGTTCTTC CASSSTGYNEQFF TRBJ2-1 TRBV5-1 - -
TGCGCCAGCAGCTTGGATGGGACAGGAAACCAGCCCCAGCATTTT CASSLDGTGNQPQHF TRBJ1-5 TRBV5-1 few TRBD1
TGCGCCAGCAGCTTGGAGCCGGGAGCGGATTCACCCCTCCACTTT CASSLEPGADSPLHF TRBJ1-6 TRBV5-1 - -
TGTGCCAGCAGTTATTTGTGGGAGGGCCGTGATGAGCAGTTCTTC CASSYLWEGRDEQFF TRBJ2-1 TRBV6-5 - TRBD2
TGTGCCAGCAGCTTGGGGCGGGGGTCCAACTACGAGCAGTACTTC CASSLGRGSNYEQYF TRBJ2-7 TRBV5-4 - TRBD2